Following are 18 T cell receptor beta chains from one sample sequenced in a study of blood T cell repertoires in COVID-19 (TCRdb year 2020). The library was built by means of the immunoSEQ multiplex PCR assay. In its TCRdb copy, this immuneACCESS table keeps in-frame sequences only and misses some clones. Where compared with another copy, unresolved V genes explain less than half of these, and the others have no known cause. This sample comprises more than 250,000 clones, around four fifths of them detected only once. Roughly 1.2% of the sample goes to the ten largest clones. Sequencing was done on a sample of peripheral blood. The origin of the receptors is a woman in her 50s with acute or convalescent COVID-19.

The rearrangement joins TRBV7-2 to TRBJ2-3, with 10 bases matching TRBD2. Germline V gene data show CDR1 as SGHTA and CDR2 as FQGNSA. V lost 5 bases, J lost 14 bases, and 13 bases stayed unmatched. The CDR3 sequence is 14 residues long. CDR3 protein: CASSPRGEREGPYF. Here the CDR3 DNA reads TGTGCCAGCAGCCCCCGCGGCGAGCGGGAGGGCCCGTATTTT.

This clone was detected once. The chain carries TRBV6-1 and TRBJ1-5; 8 bases agree with TRBD1. The trim removed 2 bases at V and 8 bases at J, leaving 8 bases unmatched. From germline, CDR1 is MNHNS and CDR2 SASEGT. The CDR3 extends over 15 amino acids. This chain's CDR3 is CASSEIYRGKEPQHF. Written as DNA, the CDR3 is TGTGCCAGCAGTGAAATCTACAGGGGGAAGGAGCCCCAGCATTTT.

The V and J genes are TRBV7-4 and TRBJ2-5, with 8 bases identical to TRBD2. The germline CDR1 and CDR2 sequences are SGHVT and SQSDAQ. The CDR3 is 16 residues long. After removal of 1 base from V and 2 bases from J, the junction contained 6 bases not matched to a gene. CDR3 sequence: CASSLDLTSGQETQYF. The CDR3 DNA reads as TGTGCCAGCAGCTTAGATTTAACTAGCGGACAAGAGACCCAGTACTTC.

The V and J genes are TRBV6-5 and TRBJ1-6; the D is unclear. CDR3 length equals 13 residues. V shed 2 bases and J shed 9 bases, with 8 bases lying between them. CDR1 is MNHEY and CDR2 is SVGAGI in the germline V gene. CDR3: CASSYRTGSPLHF. The CDR3 DNA follows: TGTGCCAGCAGTTACAGGACTGGTTCACCCCTCCACTTT.

This sequence joins TRBV29-1 and TRBJ2-7, with D maybe TRBD2 (6 bases). Gene TRBJ2-4 matches the end of the DNA better, so the J call may be wrong. The CDR3 contains 13 residues. Germline V lookup: CDR1 SQVTM, CDR2 ANQGSEA. The CDR3 DNA reads TGCAGCGTTGAATTTTCCGGAGGGGCCATTCAGTACTTC. It specifies CSVEFSGGAIQYF.

The J gene is TRBJ2-7, the V gene TRBV13; weak D call: TRBD1 (6 bases). The V gene's germline CDR1 is PRHDT and CDR2 FYEKMQ (reference sequence). This CDR3 is 14 amino acids long. The V end was cut by 5 bases, the J end by 5 bases, with 16 bases between. CDR3: CASSPRDKRNEQYF. CDR3 in DNA: TGTGCCAGCAGCCCCCGGGACAAACGGAACGAGCAGTACTTC.

V and J are TRBV29-1 and TRBJ1-2, with 8 bases fitting TRBD1. CDR1 is SQVTM, CDR2 ANQGSEA, per germline. The CDR3 contains 14 residues. With 1 base clipped from V and 2 bases from J, the junction kept 3 bases outside the gene matches. The CDR3 DNA reads as TGCAGCGTTGAAGGGAGGGACAGGAACTATGGCTACACCTTC. As protein: CSVEGRDRNYGYTF.

This clone came up a few times. This sequence joins TRBV2 and TRBJ1-4, with 8 bases identical to TRBD1. The germline V gene has CDR1 SNHLY and CDR2 FYNNEI. This CDR3 is built from 14 residues. J lost 8 bases, V lost 3 bases, and 5 bases had no gene match. The CDR3 nucleotides read TGTGCCAGCAGTGAGAACAGGGGGGAGGAAAAACTGTTTTTT. Its translation: CASSENRGEEKLFF.

J is TRBJ1-1 and V is TRBV3-1 (or the pseudogene TRBV3-2), with unresolved D. The germline CDR1 and CDR2 sequences are LGHDT and YNNKEL (reference sequence). The length of the CDR3 is 11 residues. V lost 4 bases and J 7 bases, leaving 7 bases between the germline ends. The CDR3 coding sequence is TGTGCCAGCAGCCCGTCGTGTGAAGCTTTCTTT. Its protein product is CASSPSCEAFF.

This chain connects TRBV30 to TRBJ1-6; D unclear. The germline V gene encodes CDR1 GTSNPN and CDR2 SVGIG (reference sequence). There are 13 residues in the CDR3. The germline V and J ends were trimmed by 2 bases and 4 bases, with 6 bases remaining between them. The CDR3 DNA reads TGTGCCTGGAGTCTCAGATATAATTCACCCCTCCACTTT. Translated: CAWSLRYNSPLHF.

The chain employs TRBV11-3 and TRBJ2-2; possibly TRBD2 for D (6 bases). CDR1 and CDR2 from the germline V gene are SGHNT and YENEEA. CDR3 size: 15 residues. The V gene lost 1 base and the J gene lost 1 base, with 7 bases spanning the gap. CDR3 sequence reads: CASSLVGGNTGELFF. In DNA, the CDR3 is TGTGCCAGCAGCTTAGTCGGGGGGAACACCGGGGAGCTGTTTTTT.

In its sample, this clone was seen once. This chain's CDR3 is CASSQLAPANYGYTF. The CDR3 DNA follows: TGTGCCAGCAGCCAACTCGCCCCGGCTAACTATGGCTACACCTTC. The chain couples TRBV3-1 (or the pseudogene TRBV3-2) to TRBJ1-2; no clear D. There are 15 residues in the CDR3. Trimming removed 2 bases at V and 0 bases at J, with 10 bases between. CDR1 LGHDT and CDR2 YNNKEL come from the germline V gene (reference sequence).

The chain uses TRBV12-5 and TRBJ2-5; 9 positions match TRBD1. V trimming: 6 bases; J trimming: 2 bases; junction bases outside the gene matches: 10. The CDR3 is 16 amino acids. Germline CDR1 LGHNT, CDR2 FRNRAP. CDR3 bases: TGTGCTAGTGGCCAGCGGACAGGGGCGATACAAGAGACCCAGTACTTC. This translates into CASGQRTGAIQETQYF.

V and J are TRBV4-1 and TRBJ2-1, with 9 bases matching TRBD2. CDR3 length: 14 residues. CDR1 MGHRA and CDR2 YSYEKL come from the germline V gene. With V trimmed by 2 bases and J by 9 bases, 5 bases remained unmatched. CDR3 amino acids: CASSQFSGSAEQFF. For the CDR3, the DNA is TGCGCCAGCAGCCAATTTAGCGGGAGTGCTGAGCAGTTCTTC.

This clone has a handful of counts. This chain links TRBV5-1 with TRBJ1-6; 7 nucleotides match TRBD1. Germline assignment: CDR1 SGHRS and CDR2 YFSETQ. After removal of 0 bases from V and 8 bases from J, the junction contained 5 bases not matched to a gene. The CDR3 is 15 residues long. The CDR3 DNA sequence: TGCGCCAGCAGCTTGGGGGACAGCGAGTATTCACCCCTCCACTTT. It translates to CASSLGDSEYSPLHF.

The CDR3 sequence: CASRSSGSFDEQFF. The CDR3, as DNA: TGTGCCAGCAGATCTAGCGGGAGTTTCGATGAGCAGTTCTTC. The J gene is TRBJ2-1, the V gene TRBV6-5, with 10 bases fitting TRBD2. Losses at the gene ends were 6 bases for V and 8 bases for J; bases not matched to a gene: 7. CDR1 and CDR2 from the germline V gene are MNHEY and SVGAGI. The CDR3 contains 14 residues.

The chain recombines TRBV6-5 with TRBJ2-7; 9 bases fit TRBD1. Germline CDR1 reads MNHEY; CDR2 reads SVGAGI. The trim removed 8 bases at V and 5 bases at J, leaving 13 bases unmatched. The CDR3 loop spans 15 amino acids. In nucleotides, the CDR3 is TGTGCCAGCCCCCCGGGACAGGGAATTTTCCACGAGCAGTACGTC. Its protein is CASPPGQGIFHEQYV.

The gene calls are TRBV9 and TRBJ2-7; 9 positions agree with TRBD2. V gave up 0 bases and J gave up 2 bases; unmatched junction bases: 3. The CDR3 spans 15 residues. Germline CDR1 is SGDLS and CDR2 is YYNGEE. The CDR3 DNA sequence: TGTGCCAGCAGCGTAGCTAGCGGGAATACCTACGAGCAGTACTTC. Amino acid sequence: CASSVASGNTYEQYF.